This T cell receptor beta chain originates from a study of T cells after yellow fever vaccination. Study-level findings and limits: Just a small share of clonotypes turned up in the CD4 compartment as well as the CD8 compartment.

Unmatched junction bases numbered 5, after V lost 0 bases and J lost 4 bases. The CDR3 consists of 15 residues. Germline CDR1 reads LGHNA; CDR2 reads YNFKEQ. Via MiXCR, TCRdb re-called the 5' RACE reads, giving one row per CDR3 protein. The sample holds about 310,000 distinct CDR3 sequences, 3.6% seen once. This clonotype was detected a few times. The target antigen is unknown. The sequence was collected from a man aged 18 to 30 who received the YFV17D yellow fever vaccine. V gene TRBV4-2 combines with J gene TRBJ2-5; 7 bases match TRBD1. This material consisted of PBMCs, taken on the day of the yellow fever booster vaccination. CDR3 bases: TGTGCCAGCAGCCAAGAGGGGGCAGGGGGAGAGACCCAGTACTTC. It specifies CASSQEGAGGETQYF.